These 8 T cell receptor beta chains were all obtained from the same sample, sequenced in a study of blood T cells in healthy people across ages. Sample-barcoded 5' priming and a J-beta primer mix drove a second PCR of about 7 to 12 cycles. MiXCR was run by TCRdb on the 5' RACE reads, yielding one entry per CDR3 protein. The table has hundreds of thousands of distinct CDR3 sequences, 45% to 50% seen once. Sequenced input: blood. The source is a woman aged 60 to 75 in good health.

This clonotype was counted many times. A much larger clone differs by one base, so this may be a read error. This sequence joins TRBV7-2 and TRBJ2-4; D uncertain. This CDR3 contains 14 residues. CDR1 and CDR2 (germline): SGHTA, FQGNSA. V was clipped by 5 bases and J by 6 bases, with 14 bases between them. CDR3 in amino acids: CASSVGFLTNIQYF. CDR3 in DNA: TGTGCCAGCAGCGTGGGATTCCTCACAAACATTCAGTACTTC.

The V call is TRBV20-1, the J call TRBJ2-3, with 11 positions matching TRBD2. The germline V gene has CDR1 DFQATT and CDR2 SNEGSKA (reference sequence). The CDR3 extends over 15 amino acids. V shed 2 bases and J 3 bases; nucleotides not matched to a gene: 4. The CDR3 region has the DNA TGCAGTGCTAGAATAGCGGGAGGGCCTACAGATACGCAGTATTTT. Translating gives CSARIAGGPTDTQYF.

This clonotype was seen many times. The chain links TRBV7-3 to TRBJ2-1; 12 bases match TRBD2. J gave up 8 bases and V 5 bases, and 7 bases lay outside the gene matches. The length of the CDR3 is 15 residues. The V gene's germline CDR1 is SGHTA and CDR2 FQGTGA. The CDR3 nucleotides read TGTGCCAGCAGCCGCCTAGCGGGAGGGGTCGATGAGCAGTTCTTC. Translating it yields CASSRLAGGVDEQFF.

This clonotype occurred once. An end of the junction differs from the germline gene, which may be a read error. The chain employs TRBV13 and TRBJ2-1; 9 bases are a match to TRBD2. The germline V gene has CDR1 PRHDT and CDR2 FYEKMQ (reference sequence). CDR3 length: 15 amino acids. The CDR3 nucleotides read TGTGCCAGCAGCTTAGGCCGGGCTAGCGGGAATGAGCAGGTCTTC. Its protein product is CASSLGRASGNEQVF.

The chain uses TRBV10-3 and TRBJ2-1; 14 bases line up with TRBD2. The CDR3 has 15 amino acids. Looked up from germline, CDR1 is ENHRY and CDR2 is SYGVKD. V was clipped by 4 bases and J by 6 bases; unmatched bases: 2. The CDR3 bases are TGTGCCATCAGTGGGGGACTAGCGGGGGCCAATGAGCAGTTCTTC. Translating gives CAISGGLAGANEQFF.

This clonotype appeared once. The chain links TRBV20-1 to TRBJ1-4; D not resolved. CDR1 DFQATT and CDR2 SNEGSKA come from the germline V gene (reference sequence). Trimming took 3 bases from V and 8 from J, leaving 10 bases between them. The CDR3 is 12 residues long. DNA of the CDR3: TGCAGTGCTAGGGCAGGATGGGAAAAACTGTTTTTT. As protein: CSARAGWEKLFF.

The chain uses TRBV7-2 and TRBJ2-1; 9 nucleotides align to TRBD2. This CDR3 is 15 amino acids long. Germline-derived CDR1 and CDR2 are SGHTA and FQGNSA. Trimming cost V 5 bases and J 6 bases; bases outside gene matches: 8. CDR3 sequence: CASSTPGLAVNEQFF. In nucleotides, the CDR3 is TGTGCCAGCAGCACGCCGGGACTAGCTGTCAATGAGCAGTTCTTC.

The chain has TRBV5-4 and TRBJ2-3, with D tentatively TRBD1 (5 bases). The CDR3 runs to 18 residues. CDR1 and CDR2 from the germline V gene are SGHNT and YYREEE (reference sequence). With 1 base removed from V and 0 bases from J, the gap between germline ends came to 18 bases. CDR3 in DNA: TGTGCCAGCAGCTTGAGATTTGGCAGGGCTACTAGCACAGATACGCAGTATTTT. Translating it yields CASSLRFGRATSTDTQYF. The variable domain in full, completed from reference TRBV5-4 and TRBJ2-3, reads ETGVTQSPTHLIKTRGQQVTLRCSSQSGHNTVSWYQQALGQGPQFIFQYYREEENGRGNFPPRFSGLQFPNYSSELNVNALELDDSALYLCASSLRFGRATSTDTQYFGPGTRLTVL.